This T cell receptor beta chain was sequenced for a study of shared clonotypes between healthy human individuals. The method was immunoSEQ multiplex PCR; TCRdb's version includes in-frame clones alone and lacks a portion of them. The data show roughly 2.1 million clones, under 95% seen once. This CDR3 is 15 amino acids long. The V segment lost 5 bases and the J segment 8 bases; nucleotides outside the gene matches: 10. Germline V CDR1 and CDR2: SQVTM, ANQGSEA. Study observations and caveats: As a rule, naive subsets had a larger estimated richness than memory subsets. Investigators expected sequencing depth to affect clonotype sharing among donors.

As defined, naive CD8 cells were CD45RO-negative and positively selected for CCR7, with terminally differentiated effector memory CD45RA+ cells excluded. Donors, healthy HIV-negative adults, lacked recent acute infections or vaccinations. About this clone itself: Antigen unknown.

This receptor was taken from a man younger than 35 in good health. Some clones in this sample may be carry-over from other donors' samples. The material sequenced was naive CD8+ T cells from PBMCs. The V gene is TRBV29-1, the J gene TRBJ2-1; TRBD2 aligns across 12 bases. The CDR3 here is CSVPPTSGSSHEQFF. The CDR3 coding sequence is TGCAGCGTTCCACCGACTAGCGGGAGCTCCCATGAGCAGTTCTTC.